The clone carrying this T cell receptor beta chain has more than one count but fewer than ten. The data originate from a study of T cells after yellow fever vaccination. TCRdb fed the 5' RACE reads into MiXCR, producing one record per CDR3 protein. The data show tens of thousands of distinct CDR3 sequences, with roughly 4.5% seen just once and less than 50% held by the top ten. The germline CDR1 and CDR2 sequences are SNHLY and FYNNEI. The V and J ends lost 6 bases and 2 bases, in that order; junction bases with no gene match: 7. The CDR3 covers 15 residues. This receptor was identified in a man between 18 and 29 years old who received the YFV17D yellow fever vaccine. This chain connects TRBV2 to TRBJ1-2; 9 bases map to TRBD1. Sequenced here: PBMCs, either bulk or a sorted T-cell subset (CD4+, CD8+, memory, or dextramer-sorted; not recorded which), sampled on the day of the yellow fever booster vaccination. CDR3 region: CASSAGQGLNYGYTF. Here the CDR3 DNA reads TGTGCCAGCAGCGCGGGACAGGGCCTAAACTATGGCTACACCTTC.